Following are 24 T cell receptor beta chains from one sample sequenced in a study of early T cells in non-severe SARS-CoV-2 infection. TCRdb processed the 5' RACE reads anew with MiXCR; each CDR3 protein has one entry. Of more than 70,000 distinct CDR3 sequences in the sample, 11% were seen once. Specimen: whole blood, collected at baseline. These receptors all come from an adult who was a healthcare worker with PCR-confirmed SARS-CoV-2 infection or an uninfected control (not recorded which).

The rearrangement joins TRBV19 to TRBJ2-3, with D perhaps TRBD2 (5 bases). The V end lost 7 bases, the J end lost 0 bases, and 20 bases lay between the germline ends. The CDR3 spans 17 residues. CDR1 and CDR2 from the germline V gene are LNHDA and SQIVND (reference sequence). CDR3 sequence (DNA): TGTGCCAGTACCGGACGTGGTAAAGGACTGAGCACAGATACGCAGTATTTT. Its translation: CASTGRGKGLSTDTQYF.

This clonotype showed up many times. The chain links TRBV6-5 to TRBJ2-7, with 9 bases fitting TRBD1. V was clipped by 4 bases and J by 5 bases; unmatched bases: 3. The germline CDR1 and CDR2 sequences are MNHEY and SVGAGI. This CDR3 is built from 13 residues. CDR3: CASSLDRGDEQYF. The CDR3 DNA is TGTGCCAGCAGTTTGGACAGGGGCGACGAGCAGTACTTC.

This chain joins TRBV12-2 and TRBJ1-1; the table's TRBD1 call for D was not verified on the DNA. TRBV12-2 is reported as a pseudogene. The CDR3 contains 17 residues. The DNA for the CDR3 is TGTGCAAGTCGCTCCTTCAGGGGGCGTAGGAGGAACACTGAAGCTTTCTTT. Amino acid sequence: CASRSFRGRRRNTEAFF.

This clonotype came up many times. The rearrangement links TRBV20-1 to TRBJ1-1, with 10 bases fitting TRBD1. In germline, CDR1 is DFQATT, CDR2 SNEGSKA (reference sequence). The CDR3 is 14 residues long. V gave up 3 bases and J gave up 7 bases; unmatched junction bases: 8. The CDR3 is CSARGTGDIGEAFF. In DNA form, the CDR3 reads TGCAGTGCTAGGGGGACAGGGGATATCGGTGAAGCTTTCTTT.

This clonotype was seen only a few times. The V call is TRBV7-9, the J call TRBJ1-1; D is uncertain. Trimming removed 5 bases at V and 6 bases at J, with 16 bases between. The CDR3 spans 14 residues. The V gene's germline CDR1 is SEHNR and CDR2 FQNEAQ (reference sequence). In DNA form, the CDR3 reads TGTGCCAGCAGCCCGATCGTCGACGATGCTGAAGCTTTCTTT. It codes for CASSPIVDDAEAFF.

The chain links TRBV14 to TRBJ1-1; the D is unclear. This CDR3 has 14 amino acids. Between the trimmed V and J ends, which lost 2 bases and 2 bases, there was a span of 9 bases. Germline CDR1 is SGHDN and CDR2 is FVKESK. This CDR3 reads CASSQLGSNTEAFF. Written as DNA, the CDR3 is TGTGCCAGCAGCCAACTTGGCAGCAACACTGAAGCTTTCTTT.

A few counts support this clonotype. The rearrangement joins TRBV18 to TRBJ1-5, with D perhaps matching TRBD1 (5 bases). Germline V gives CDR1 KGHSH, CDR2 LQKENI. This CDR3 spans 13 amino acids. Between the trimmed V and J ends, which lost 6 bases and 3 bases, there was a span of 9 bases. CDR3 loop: CASSGQNNQPQHF. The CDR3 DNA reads TGTGCCAGCTCGGGGCAGAACAATCAGCCCCAGCATTTT.

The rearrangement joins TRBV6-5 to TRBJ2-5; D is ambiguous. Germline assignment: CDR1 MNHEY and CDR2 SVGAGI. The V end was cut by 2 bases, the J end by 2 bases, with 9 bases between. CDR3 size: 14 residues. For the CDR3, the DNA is TGTGCCAGCAGTTACAGGACGGTTCAAGAGACCCAGTACTTC. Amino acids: CASSYRTVQETQYF.

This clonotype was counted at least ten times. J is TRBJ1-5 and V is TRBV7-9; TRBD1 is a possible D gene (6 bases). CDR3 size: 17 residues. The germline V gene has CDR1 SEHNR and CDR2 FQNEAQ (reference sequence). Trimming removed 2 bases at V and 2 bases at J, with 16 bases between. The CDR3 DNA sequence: TGTGCCAGCAGCTTAAGCAGGGGCGGTGGGGGCAATCAGCCCCAGCATTTT. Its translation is CASSLSRGGGGNQPQHF.

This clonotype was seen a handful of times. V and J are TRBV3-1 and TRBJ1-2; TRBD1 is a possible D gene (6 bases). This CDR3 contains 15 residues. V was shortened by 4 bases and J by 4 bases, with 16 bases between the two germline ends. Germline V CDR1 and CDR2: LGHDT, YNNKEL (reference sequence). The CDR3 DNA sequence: TGTGCCAGCAGCCGAGTGGGGGCCCTCGGCTATGGCTACACCTTC. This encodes CASSRVGALGYGYTF.

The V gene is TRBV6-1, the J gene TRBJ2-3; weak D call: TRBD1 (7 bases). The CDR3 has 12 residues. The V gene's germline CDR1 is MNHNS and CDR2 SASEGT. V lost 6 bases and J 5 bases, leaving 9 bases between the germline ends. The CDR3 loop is CASSRGEDTQYF. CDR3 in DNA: TGTGCCAGCAGCAGGGGGGAAGATACGCAGTATTTT.

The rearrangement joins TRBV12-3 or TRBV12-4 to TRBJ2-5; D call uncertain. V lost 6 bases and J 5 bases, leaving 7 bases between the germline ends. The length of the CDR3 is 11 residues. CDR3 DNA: TGTGCCAGCAGAGATAGCGAGACCCAGTACTTC. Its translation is CASRDSETQYF.

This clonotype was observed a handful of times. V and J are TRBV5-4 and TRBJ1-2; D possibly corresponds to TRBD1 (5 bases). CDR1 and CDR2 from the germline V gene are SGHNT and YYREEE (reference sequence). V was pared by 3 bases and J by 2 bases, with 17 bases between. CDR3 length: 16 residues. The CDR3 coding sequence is TGTGCCAGCAGCTGGCAGATCCCCCGGGACAACTATGGCTACACCTTC. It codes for CASSWQIPRDNYGYTF.

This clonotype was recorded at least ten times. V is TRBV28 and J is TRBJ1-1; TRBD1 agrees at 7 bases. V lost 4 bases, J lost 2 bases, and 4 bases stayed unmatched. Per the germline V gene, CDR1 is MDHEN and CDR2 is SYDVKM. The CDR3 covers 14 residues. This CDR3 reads CASSYGDRNTEAFF. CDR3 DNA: TGTGCCAGCAGTTATGGGGACAGAAACACTGAAGCTTTCTTT.

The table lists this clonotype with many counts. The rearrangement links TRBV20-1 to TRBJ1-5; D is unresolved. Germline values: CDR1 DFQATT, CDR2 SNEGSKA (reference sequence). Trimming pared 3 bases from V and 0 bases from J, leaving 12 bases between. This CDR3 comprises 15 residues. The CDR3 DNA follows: TGCAGTGCTAGTTTACCCCGGAATAGCAATCAGCCCCAGCATTTT. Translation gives CSASLPRNSNQPQHF.

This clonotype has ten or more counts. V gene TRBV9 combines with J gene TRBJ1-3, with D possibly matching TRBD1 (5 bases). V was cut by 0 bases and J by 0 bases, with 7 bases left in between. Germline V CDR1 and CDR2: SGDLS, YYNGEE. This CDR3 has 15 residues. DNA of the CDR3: TGTGCCAGCAGCGTAGCGGGGACCTCTGGAAACACCATATATTTT. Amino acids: CASSVAGTSGNTIYF.

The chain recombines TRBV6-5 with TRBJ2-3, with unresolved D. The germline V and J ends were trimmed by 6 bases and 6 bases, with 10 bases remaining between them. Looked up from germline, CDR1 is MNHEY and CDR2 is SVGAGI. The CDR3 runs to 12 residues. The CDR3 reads CASSLRSDTQYF. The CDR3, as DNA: TGTGCCAGCAGCTTAAGGAGTGATACGCAGTATTTT.

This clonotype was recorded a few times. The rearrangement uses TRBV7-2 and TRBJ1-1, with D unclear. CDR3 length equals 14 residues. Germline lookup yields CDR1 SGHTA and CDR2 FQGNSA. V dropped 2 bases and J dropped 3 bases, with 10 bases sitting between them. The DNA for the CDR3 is TGTGCCAGCAGCTTAACGAGGGTAGACACTGAAGCTTTCTTT. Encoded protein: CASSLTRVDTEAFF.

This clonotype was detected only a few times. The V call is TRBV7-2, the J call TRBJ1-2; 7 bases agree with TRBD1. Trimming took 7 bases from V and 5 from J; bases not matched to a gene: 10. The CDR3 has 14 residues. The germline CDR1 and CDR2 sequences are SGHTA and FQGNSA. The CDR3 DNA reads TGTGCCAGCACCAACAGGGGAGTTTGGTATGGCTACACCTTC. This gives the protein CASTNRGVWYGYTF.

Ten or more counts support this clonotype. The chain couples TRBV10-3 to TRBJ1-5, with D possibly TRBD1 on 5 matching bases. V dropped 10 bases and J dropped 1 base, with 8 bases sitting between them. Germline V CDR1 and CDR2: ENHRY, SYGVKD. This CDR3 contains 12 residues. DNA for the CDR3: TGTGCCAGTCGGGACAGCAATCAGCCCCAGCATTTT. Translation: CASRDSNQPQHF.

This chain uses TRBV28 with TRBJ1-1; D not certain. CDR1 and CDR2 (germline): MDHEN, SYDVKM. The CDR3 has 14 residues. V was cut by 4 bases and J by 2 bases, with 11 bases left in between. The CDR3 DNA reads TGTGCCAGCAGTTACGGACCGGATAACACTGAAGCTTTCTTT. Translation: CASSYGPDNTEAFF.

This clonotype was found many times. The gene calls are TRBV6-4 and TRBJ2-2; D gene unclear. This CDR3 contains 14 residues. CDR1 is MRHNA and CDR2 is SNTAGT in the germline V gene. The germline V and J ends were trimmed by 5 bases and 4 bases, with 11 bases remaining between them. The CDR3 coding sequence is TGTGCCAGCAGTACGGAAATAACCACCGGGGAGCTGTTTTTT. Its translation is CASSTEITTGELFF.

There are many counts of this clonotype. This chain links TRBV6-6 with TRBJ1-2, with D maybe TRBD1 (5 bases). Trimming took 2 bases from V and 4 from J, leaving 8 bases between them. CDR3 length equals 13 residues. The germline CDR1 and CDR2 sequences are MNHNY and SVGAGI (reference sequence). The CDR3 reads CASSYGGPYGYTF. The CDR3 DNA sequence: TGTGCCAGCAGTTACGGGGGACCCTATGGCTACACCTTC.

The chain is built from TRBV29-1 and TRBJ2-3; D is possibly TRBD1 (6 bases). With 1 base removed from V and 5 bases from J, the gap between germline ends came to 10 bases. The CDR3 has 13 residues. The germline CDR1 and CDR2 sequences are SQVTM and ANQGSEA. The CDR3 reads CSVEGGQVDTQYF. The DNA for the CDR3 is TGCAGCGTTGAAGGGGGGCAGGTAGATACGCAGTATTTT.